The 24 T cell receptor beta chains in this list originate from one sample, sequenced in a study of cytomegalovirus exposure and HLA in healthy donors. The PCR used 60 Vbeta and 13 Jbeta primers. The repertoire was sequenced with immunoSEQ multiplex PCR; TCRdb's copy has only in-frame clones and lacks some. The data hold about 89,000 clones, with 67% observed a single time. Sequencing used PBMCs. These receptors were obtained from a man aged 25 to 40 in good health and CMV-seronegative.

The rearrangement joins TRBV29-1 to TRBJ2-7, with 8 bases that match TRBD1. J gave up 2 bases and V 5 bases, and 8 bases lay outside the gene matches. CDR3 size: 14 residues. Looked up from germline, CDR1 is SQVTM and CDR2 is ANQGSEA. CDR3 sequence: CSVTSRDRTYEQYF. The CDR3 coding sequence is TGCAGCGTTACCAGCAGGGACAGGACCTACGAGCAGTACTTC.

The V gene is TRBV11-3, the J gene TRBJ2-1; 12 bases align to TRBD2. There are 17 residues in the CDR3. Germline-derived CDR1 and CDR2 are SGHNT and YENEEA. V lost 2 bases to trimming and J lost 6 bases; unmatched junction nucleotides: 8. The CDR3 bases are TGTGCCAGCAGCTTATCTAGCGGGAGGGTTGGGAGCAATGAGCAGTTCTTC. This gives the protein CASSLSSGRVGSNEQFF.

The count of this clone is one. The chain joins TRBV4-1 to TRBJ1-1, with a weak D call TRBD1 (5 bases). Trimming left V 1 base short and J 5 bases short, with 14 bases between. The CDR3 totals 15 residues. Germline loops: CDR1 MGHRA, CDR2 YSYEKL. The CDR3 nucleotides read TGCGCCAGCAGCCAAGGGAGTGGGGGGGGGACTGAAGCTTTCTTT. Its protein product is CASSQGSGGGTEAFF.

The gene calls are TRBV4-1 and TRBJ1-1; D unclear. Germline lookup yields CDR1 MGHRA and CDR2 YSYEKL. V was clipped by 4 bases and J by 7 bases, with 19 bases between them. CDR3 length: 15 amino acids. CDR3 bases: TGCGCCAGCAGCCGCTTACCGACCGGGAGCGGTGAAGCTTTCTTT. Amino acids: CASSRLPTGSGEAFF.

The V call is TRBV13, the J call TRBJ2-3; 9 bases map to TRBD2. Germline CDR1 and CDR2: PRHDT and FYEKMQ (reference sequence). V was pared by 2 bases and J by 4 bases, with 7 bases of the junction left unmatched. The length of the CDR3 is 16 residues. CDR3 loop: CASSLLRGGISDTQYF. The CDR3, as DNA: TGTGCCAGCAGCTTATTGCGGGGGGGCATTTCAGATACGCAGTATTTT.

The chain's CDR3 is CASSLTTGLDYGYTF. Here the CDR3 DNA reads TGTGCCAGCTCACTCACGACAGGGCTTGACTATGGCTACACCTTC. V usage is TRBV18 and J usage is TRBJ1-2, with 7 bases fitting TRBD1. The CDR3 runs to 15 residues. Unmatched junction bases numbered 8, after V lost 4 bases and J lost 3 bases. Germline V lookup: CDR1 KGHSH, CDR2 LQKENI. Together with reference TRBV18 and TRBJ1-2, the CDR3 gives the full variable domain: NAGVMQNPRHLVRRRGQEARLRCSPMKGHSHVYWYRQLPEEGLKFMVYLQKENIIDESGMPKERFSAEFPKEGPSILRIQQVVRGDSAAYFCASSLTTGLDYGYTFGSGTRLTVV.

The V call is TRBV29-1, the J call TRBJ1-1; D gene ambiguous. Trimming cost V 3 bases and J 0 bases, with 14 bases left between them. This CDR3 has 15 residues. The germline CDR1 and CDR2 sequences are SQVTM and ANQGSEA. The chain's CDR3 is CSVDSGYGLNTEAFF. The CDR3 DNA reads TGCAGCGTTGACAGCGGCTACGGATTGAACACTGAAGCTTTCTTT.

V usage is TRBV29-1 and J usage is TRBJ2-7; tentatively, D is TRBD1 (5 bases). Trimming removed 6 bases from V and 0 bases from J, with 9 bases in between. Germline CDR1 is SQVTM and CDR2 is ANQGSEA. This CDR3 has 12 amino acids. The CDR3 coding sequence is TGCAGCGTGAGACAGAACTCCTACGAGCAGTACTTC. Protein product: CSVRQNSYEQYF.

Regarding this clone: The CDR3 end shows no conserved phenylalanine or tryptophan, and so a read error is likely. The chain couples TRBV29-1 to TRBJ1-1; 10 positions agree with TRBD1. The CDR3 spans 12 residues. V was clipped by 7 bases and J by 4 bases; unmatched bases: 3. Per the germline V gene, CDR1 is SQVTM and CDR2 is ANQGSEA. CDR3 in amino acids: CSAWDRGTEAFL. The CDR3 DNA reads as TGCAGCGCCTGGGACAGGGGCACTGAAGCTTTCCTT.

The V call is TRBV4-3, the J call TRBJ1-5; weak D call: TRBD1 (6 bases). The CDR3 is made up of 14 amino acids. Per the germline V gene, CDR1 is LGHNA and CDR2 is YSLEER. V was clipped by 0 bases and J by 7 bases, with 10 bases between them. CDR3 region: CASSQDRGLQPQHF. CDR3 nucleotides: TGCGCCAGCAGCCAAGACAGGGGTCTCCAGCCCCAGCATTTT.

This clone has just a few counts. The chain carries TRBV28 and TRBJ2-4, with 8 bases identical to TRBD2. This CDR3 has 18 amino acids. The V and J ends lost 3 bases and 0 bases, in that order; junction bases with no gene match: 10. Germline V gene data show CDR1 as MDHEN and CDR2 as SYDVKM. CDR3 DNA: TGTGCCAGCAGTTTCAGATCGGGGGGGAGCCTAGCCAAAAACATTCAGTACTTC. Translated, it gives CASSFRSGGSLAKNIQYF.

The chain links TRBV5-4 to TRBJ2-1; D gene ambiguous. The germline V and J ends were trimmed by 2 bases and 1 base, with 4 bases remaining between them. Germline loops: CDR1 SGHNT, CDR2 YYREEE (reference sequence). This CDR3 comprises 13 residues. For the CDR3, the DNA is TGTGCCAGCAGCTTCACTTCCTACAATGAGCAGTTCTTC. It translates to CASSFTSYNEQFF. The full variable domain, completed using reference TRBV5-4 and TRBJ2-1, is ETGVTQSPTHLIKTRGQQVTLRCSSQSGHNTVSWYQQALGQGPQFIFQYYREEENGRGNFPPRFSGLQFPNYSSELNVNALELDDSALYLCASSFTSYNEQFFGPGTRLTVL.

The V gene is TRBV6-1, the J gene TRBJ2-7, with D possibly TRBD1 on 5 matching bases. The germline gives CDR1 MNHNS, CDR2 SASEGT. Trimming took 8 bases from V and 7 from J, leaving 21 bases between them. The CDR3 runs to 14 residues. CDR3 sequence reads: CASALGEVRREQYF. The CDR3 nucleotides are TGTGCCAGCGCATTAGGGGAAGTTCGGCGGGAGCAGTACTTC.

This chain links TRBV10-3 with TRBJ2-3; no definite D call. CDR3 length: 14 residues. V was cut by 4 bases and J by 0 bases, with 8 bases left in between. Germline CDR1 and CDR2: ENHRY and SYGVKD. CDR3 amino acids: CAISVSESTDTQYF. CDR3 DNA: TGTGCCATCAGTGTGAGTGAGAGCACAGATACGCAGTATTTT.

The CDR3 here is CASSNTGGLETQYF. As DNA, the CDR3 is TGTGCCAGCAGCAATACAGGGGGCCTAGAGACCCAGTACTTC. The chain links TRBV7-9 to TRBJ2-5, with 9 bases matching TRBD1. CDR1 and CDR2 (germline): SEHNR, FQNEAQ (reference sequence). The CDR3 is 14 amino acids. The trim removed 5 bases at V and 4 bases at J, leaving 5 bases unmatched.

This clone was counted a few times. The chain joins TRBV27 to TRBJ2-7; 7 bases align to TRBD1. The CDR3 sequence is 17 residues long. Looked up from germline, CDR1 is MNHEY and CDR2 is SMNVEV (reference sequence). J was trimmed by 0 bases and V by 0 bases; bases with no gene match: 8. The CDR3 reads CASSLSGIRDSSYEQYF. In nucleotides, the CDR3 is TGTGCCAGCAGTTTATCGGGCATCCGGGACAGCTCCTACGAGCAGTACTTC.

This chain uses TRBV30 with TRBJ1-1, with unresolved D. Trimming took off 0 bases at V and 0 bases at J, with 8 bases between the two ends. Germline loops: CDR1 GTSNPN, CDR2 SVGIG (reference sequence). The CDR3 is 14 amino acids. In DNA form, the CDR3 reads TGTGCCTGGAGTGTTCCGTTTATGAACACTGAAGCTTTCTTT. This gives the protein CAWSVPFMNTEAFF.

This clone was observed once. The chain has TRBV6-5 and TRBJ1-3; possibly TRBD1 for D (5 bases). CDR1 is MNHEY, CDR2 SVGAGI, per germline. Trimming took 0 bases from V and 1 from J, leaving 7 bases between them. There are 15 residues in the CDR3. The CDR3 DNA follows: TGTGCCAGCAGTTACTCCCGACAGTCTGGAAACACCATATATTTT. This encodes CASSYSRQSGNTIYF.

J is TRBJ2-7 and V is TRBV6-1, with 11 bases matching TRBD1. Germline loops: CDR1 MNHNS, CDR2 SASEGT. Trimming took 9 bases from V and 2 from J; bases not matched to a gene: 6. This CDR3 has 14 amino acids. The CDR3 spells CASNPGQGAYEQYF. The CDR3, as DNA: TGTGCCAGTAACCCGGGACAGGGGGCCTACGAGCAGTACTTC.

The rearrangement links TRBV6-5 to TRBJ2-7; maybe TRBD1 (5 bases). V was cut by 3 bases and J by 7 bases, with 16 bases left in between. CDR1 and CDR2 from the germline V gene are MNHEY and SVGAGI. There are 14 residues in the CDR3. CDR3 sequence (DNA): TGTGCCAGCAGTTATAACCAGGGTACTTGGGAGCAGTACTTC. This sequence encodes CASSYNQGTWEQYF.

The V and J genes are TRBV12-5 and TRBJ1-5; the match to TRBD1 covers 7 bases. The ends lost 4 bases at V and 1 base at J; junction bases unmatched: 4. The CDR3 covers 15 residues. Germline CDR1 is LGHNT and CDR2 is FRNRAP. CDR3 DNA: TGTGCTAGTGGTTATGGGACAGTCAGCAATCAGCCCCAGCATTTT. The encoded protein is CASGYGTVSNQPQHF.

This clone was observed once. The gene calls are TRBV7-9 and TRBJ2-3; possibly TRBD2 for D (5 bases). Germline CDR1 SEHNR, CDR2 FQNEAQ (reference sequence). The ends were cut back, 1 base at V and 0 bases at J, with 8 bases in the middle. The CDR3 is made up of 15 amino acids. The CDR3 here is CASSLERASTDTQYF. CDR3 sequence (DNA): TGTGCCAGCAGCTTAGAGAGGGCCAGCACAGATACGCAGTATTTT.

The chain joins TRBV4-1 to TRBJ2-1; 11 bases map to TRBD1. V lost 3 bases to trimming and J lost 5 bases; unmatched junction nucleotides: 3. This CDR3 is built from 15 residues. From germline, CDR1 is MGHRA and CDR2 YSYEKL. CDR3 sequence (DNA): TGCGCCAGCAGCCAGCCGGGACAGGGGGACAATGAGCAGTTCTTC. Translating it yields CASSQPGQGDNEQFF.

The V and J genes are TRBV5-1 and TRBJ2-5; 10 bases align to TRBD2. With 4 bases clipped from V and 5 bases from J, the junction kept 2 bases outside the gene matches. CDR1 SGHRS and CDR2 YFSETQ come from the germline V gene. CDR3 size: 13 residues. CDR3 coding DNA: TGCGCCAGCAGCCCGACTAGCGGGGAGACCCAGTACTTC. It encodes CASSPTSGETQYF.